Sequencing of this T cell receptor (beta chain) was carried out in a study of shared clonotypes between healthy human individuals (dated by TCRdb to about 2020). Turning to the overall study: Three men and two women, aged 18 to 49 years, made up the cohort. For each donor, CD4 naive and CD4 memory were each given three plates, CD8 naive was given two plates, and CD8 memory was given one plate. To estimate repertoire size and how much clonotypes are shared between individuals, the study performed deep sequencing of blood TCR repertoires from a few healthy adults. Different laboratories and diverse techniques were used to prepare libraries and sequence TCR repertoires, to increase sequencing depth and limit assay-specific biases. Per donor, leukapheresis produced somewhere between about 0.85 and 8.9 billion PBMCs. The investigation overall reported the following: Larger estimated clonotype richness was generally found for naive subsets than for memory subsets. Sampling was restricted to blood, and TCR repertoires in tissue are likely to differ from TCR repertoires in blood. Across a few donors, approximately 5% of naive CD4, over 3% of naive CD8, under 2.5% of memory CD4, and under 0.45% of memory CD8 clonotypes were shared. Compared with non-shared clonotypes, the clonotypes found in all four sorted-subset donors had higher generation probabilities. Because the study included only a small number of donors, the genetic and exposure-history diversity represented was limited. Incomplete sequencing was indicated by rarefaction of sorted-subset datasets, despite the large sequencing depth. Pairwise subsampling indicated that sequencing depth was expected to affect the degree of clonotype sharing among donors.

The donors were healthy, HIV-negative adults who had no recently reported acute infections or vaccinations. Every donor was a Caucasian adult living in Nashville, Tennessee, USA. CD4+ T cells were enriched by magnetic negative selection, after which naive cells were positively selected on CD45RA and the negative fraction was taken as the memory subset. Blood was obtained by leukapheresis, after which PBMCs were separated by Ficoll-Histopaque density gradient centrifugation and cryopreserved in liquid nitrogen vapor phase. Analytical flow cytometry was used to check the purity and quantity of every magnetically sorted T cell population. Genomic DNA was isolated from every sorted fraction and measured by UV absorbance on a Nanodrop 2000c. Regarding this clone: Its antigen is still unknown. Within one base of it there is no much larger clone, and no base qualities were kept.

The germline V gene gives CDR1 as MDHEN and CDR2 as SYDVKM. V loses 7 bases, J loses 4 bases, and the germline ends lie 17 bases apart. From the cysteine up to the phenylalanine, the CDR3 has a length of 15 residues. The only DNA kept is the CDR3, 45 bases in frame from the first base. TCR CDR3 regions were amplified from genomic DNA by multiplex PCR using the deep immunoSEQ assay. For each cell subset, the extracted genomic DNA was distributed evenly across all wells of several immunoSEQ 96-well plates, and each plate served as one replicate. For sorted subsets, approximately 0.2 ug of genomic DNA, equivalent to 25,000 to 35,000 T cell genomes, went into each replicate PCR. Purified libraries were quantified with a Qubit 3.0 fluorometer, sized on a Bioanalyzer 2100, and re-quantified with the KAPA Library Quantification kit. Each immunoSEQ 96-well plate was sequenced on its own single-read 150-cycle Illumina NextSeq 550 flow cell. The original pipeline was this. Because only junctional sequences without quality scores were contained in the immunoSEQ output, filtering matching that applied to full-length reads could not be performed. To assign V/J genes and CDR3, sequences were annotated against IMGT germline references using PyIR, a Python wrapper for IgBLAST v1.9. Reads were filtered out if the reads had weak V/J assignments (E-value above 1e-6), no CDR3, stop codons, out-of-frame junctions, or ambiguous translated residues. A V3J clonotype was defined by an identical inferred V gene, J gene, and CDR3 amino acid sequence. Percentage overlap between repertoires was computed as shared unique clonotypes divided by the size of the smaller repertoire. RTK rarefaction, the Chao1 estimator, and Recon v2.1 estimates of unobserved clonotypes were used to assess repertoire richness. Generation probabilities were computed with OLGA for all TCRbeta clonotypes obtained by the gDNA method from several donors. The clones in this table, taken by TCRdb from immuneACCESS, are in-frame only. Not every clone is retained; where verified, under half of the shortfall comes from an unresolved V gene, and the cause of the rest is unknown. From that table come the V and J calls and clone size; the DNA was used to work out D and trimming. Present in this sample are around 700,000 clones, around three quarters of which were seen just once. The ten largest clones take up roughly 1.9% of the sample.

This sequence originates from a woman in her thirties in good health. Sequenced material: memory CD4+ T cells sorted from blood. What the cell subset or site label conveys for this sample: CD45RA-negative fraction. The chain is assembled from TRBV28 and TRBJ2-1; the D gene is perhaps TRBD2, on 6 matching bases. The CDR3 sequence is CASTLLSSAYNEQFF. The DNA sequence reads TGTGCCAGCACCCTCCTGTCTAGCGCGTACAATGAGCAGTTCTTC.